The rows below give T cell receptor beta chains drawn from one sample of a study of metastatic and nonmetastatic thyroid tumors. TCRdb re-called the PCR reads through MiXCR. The sample includes roughly 59,000 clones, around 15% of them seen just once. The sample was blood. The receptor source for this set is a male donor with papillary thyroid cancer or a benign thyroid nodule (not recorded which). Some clones in this sample may be carry-over from other donors' samples. Both conserved end residues are part of each CDR3. Each record gives: clone size, V gene, J gene, D gene, CDR3 DNA, CDR3 protein. The D gene is left open where the match is weak. The size entry is marked missing in some rows and otherwise reads once, few, many or a size class.

many	TRBV5-5	TRBJ2-1	TRBD2	TGTGCCAGCAGCCGACTAGCGGGCCCCAATGAGCAGTTCTTC	CASSRLAGPNEQFF
many	TRBV5-8	TRBJ1-6	TRBD1	TGTGCCAGCAGCTCACGGGACAGGGGGCGCGGTTCACCCCTCCACTTT	CASSSRDRGRGSPLHF
many	TRBV12-3/TRBV12-4	TRBJ2-5	-	TGTGCCAGCAGTCCGGAAACAGGGTCGCCTCTAGAGACCCAGTACTTC	CASSPETGSPLETQYF
many	TRBV5-1	TRBJ2-1	TRBD2	TGCGCCAGCAGCCCAGGACTAGCGGACAATGAGCAGTTCTTC	CASSPGLADNEQFF
-	TRBV6-4	TRBJ2-2	-	TGTGCCAGCAGTGACGCACCAGGGAACACAGGGGAGCTGTTTTTT	CASSDAPGNTGELFF
-	TRBV12-5	TRBJ1-2	TRBD1	TGTGCTAGTGGCACCCCCCGTGGGACAGGCTATGGCTACACCTTC	CASGTPRGTGYGYTF
-	TRBV20-1	TRBJ2-2	-	TGCAGTGCTCCCGGCGGGGGCCGGAACACCCTGGAGCTGTTTTTT	CSAPGGGRNTLELFF
many	TRBV5-1	TRBJ2-7	-	TGCGCCAGCAGCTGGGGCTACGAGCAGTACTTC	CASSWGYEQYF
many	TRBV18	TRBJ2-5	-	TGTGCCAGCTCACCATACAGGGGACTACAAGAGACCCAGTACTTC	CASSPYRGLQETQYF
many	TRBV27	TRBJ1-1	-	TGTGCCACCCACCTCCCACGGCCCCTCCCCCTGGGCACTGAAGCTTTCTTT	CATHLPRPLPLGTEAFF
-	TRBV5-6	TRBJ2-3	TRBD2	TGTGCCAGCAGCTTGATTGAGAGGGAGGGCCCCGATAAGCAGTATTTT	CASSLIEREGPDKQYF
-	TRBV5-5	TRBJ2-7	-	TGTGCCAGCAGCTTAGACATTGTGATCGACGAGCAGTACTTC	CASSLDIVIDEQYF
many	TRBV11-1	TRBJ2-5	-	TGTGCCAGCAGCTTCCCTACAGGGTTCGCAGAGACCCAGTACTTC	CASSFPTGFAETQYF
many	TRBV12-3/TRBV12-4	TRBJ2-2	TRBD2	TGTGCCAGCAGTTTACCCCGGACTAGCGGGGGCACCGGGGAGCTGTTTTTT	CASSLPRTSGGTGELFF
few	TRBV6-2/TRBV6-3	TRBJ1-5	TRBD1	TGTGCCAGCAGGGGACAGTCGTATAGCAATCAGCCCCAGCATTTT	CASRGQSYSNQPQHF
-	TRBV20-1	TRBJ1-3	TRBD1	TGCAGTGCAAGAAGGACAGGCCAAGCCAGCTCTGGAAACACCATATATTTT	CSARRTGQASSGNTIYF
many	TRBV5-6	TRBJ1-2	TRBD1	TGTGCCAGCAGCTTGGAATCAGGGGGAGGTTATGGCTACACCTTC	CASSLESGGGYGYTF
many	TRBV24-1	TRBJ2-1	-	TGTGCCACCAGTGCCGGGGACAATGAGCAGTTCTTC	CATSAGDNEQFF
-	TRBV18	TRBJ2-3	-	TGTGCCAGCTCACCCGGGGCCGGCACATATACGCAGTATTTT	CASSPGAGTYTQYF
many	TRBV6-5	TRBJ1-2	-	TGTGCCAGCAGTTACTCGGAGGGGCTAGTTGGCTACACCTTC	CASSYSEGLVGYTF
many	TRBV20-1	TRBJ1-1	TRBD1	TGCAGTGCCGCTACAGGGGTCACTGAAGCTTTCTTT	CSAATGVTEAFF
many	TRBV7-3	TRBJ2-3	-	TGTGCCAGCAGCCCAGACCCCGGGTCAGATACGCAGTATTTT	CASSPDPGSDTQYF
-	TRBV19	TRBJ2-1	-	TGTGCCACTGGGTGGGATCGCGTCTCCTACAATGAGCAGTTCTTC	CATGWDRVSYNEQFF
-	TRBV5-1	TRBJ2-7	-	TGCGCCAGCAGCTTTGTCATCGTGGGCGAAACCCGCTACGAGCAGTACTTC	CASSFVIVGETRYEQYF
few	TRBV30	TRBJ1-3	-	TGTGCCTGGAGTGTACTGAGGCCGGGAAACACCATATATTTT	CAWSVLRPGNTIYF
many	TRBV9	TRBJ1-6	-	TGTGCCAGCAGCGAAGGACTGAGTCTCTCCTATAATTCACCCCTCCACTTT	CASSEGLSLSYNSPLHF
many	TRBV6-1	TRBJ1-2	-	TGTGCCAGCAGTGACAGCCCTAACTATGGCTACACCTTC	CASSDSPNYGYTF
-	TRBV5-4	TRBJ2-1	-	TGTGCTAGCAGCTTGGCCGAGACCGGGGAGATATACAATGAGCAGTTCTTC	CASSLAETGEIYNEQFF
few	TRBV3-1	TRBJ1-1	-	TGTGCCAGCAACCAGGACAGATTCACTGAAGCTTTCTTT	CASNQDRFTEAFF
-	TRBV6-1	TRBJ1-3	-	TGCGCCAGCAGTTCAACGGAATCTGTAAACACCATATATTTT	CASSSTESVNTIYF
many	TRBV19	TRBJ1-1	-	TGTGCCAGTAGTTTCCCCAACACTGAAGCTTTCTTT	CASSFPNTEAFF
few	TRBV6-1	TRBJ1-4	TRBD1	TGTGCCAGCAGTCTGGGGACAGGGGAAAATGAAAAACTGTTTTTT	CASSLGTGENEKLFF
many	TRBV12-3/TRBV12-4	TRBJ2-3	-	TGTGTCAGCAGTCAGACGGTACGCACAGATACGCAGTATTTT	CVSSQTVRTDTQYF
many	TRBV25-1	TRBJ1-6	TRBD1	TGTGCCAGCAGTTTCCGACAGGGGGCCTCTCCTTCGCCCCTCCACTTT	CASSFRQGASPSPLHF
many	TRBV4-3	TRBJ1-6	-	TGCGCCAGCAGCCTTAGCGCGGATTCACCCCTCCACTTT	CASSLSADSPLHF
many	TRBV20-1	TRBJ2-1	TRBD2	TGCAGTGCTACATCGGGACTAGCGGGCTACAATGAGCAGTTCTTC	CSATSGLAGYNEQFF
-	TRBV6-1	TRBJ1-2	-	TGTGCCATCAGCCCGTCGTCTCTTCAAATCTATGGCTACACCTTC	CAISPSSLQIYGYTF
many	TRBV25-1	TRBJ1-1	-	TGTGCCAGCAGTGCCTCAAGGAAGTCTAATATGAACACTGAAGCTTTCTTT	CASSASRKSNMNTEAFF
many	TRBV6-1	TRBJ2-1	-	TGTGCCAGCAGTTCCGGGAGCTCCTACAATGAGCAGTTCTTC	CASSSGSSYNEQFF
-	TRBV7-7	TRBJ2-5	-	TGTGCTAGCAGATTAGGGTATGAACCGAGAGAGACCCAGTACTTC	CASRLGYEPRETQYF
many	TRBV9	TRBJ2-2	TRBD2	TGTGCCAGCAGCCCACGAGGCGAGACTAGCGGGGGGGCCGGGGAGCTGTTTTTT	CASSPRGETSGGAGELFF
many	TRBV7-2	TRBJ1-3	-	TGTGCCAGCAGCTTAGAACCTGACACCATATATTTT	CASSLEPDTIYF
-	TRBV6-5	TRBJ2-5	TRBD1	TGTGCCAGCAGTTCTCGGGACAGGGGGTTGTTGGAGACCCAGTACTTC	CASSSRDRGLLETQYF